This T cell receptor beta chain was found in a study of T cells expressing NK-cell markers. Across the study: Seven sequenced donors out of eight were HCMV-seropositive, one seronegative.

Reprocessing the 5' RACE reads, TCRdb reports a single entry for every CDR3 protein and omits DNA. The listing records hundreds of thousands of distinct CDR3 sequences. Concerning this clonotype: Its antigen is not identified.

Germline V gene lookup returns CDR1 MNHEY and CDR2 SVGAGI. The CDR3 loop spans 15 amino acids. Study findings and constraints: The study did not resolve the HCMV specificity of expanded NKG2C+ T cell clones.

Material for sequencing was blood T cells: a sorted CD56 or NKG2C T cell subset, CD4+ or CD8+ T cells, or bulk PBMC T cells (not recorded which). The TCR was taken from a woman between 18 and 70 years old in good health. The chain combines TRBV6-5 with TRBJ1-1. The CDR3 loop reads CASSYPQGFNTEAFF.